This entry lists 30 T cell receptor beta chains sequenced from one sample in a study of tissue T cells after allogeneic stem cell transplantation. Profiling relied on immunoSEQ multiplex PCR, and the TCRdb table lists in-frame clones only, not all of them. This table has just over 20,000 clones, roughly three quarters appearing once. Material for sequencing was blood. The receptors originated from a female BALB/c mouse in good health. The mice in this strain carry MHC haplotype H2-d.

Details on this clone: Each gene name is a mouse one. The read ends 1 residue early relative to the CDR3; the germline J gene fills the gap. J is TRBJ1-6 and V is TRBV13-3; 7 nucleotides align to TRBD1. TRBJ1-6 is flagged as an ORF with uncertain function. V was pared by 3 bases and J by 4 bases, with 1 base of the junction left unmatched. CDR3 size: 14 residues. CDR1 NNHDY and CDR2 SYVADS come from the germline V gene. CDR3 residues: CASSGGQYNSPLYF. Incomplete CDR3 DNA: TGTGCCAGCAGTGGGGGACAGTATAATTCGCCCCTCTAC.

Note on this clone: Genes here carry mouse names. The read halts 1 residue ahead of the CDR3 end, with the missing end drawn from the germline J gene. V usage is TRBV13-1 and J usage is TRBJ2-4, with D uncertain. Trimming cost V 0 bases and J 0 bases, with 2 bases left between them. CDR3 length: 13 amino acids. Germline V gives CDR1 NSHNY, CDR2 SYGAGN. Incomplete CDR3 DNA: TGTGCCAGCAGTGATGAAAGTCAAAACACCTTGTAC. Its protein is CASSDESQNTLY. Given in full, the CDR3 is CASSDESQNTLYF.

As concerns this clone: The genes are named according to mouse. The read ends 1 residue shy of where the CDR3 ends; the end is completed using the germline J gene. J is TRBJ2-3 and V is TRBV1; 10 bases fit TRBD2. J lost 4 bases, V lost 1 base, and 2 bases had no gene match. This CDR3 is built from 15 residues. Germline assignment: CDR1 NSQYPW and CDR2 LRSPGD (reference sequence). CDR3 protein: CTCSAGLGGPETLYF. The sequenced part of the CDR3 DNA is TGCACCTGCAGTGCAGGACTGGGGGGACCAGAAACGCTGTAT.

On this clone: Each gene name is a mouse one. The read comes to an end 1 residue before the CDR3 does, leaving the germline J gene to fill in the end. This chain connects TRBV13-2 to TRBJ2-5; TRBD2 matches at 7 bases. Germline-derived CDR1 and CDR2 are NNHNN and SYGAGS (reference sequence). Unmatched junction bases numbered 3, after V lost 5 bases and J lost 0 bases. The CDR3 covers 14 residues. Partial CDR3 DNA: TGTGCCAGCGGACGGGGGGGTAACCAAGACACCCAGTAC. Translation gives CASGRGGNQDTQY. The whole CDR3 is CASGRGGNQDTQYF.

This clone was counted a single time. Here the gene names and germline are mouse. The observed sequence ends 1 residue before the CDR3 terminus, with the missing tail filled in from the germline J gene. The chain links TRBV13-2 to TRBJ2-4, with TRBD2 identical over 12 bases. CDR1 is NNHNN, CDR2 SYGAGS, per germline (reference sequence). The CDR3 spans 16 residues. After removal of 0 bases from V and 3 bases from J, the junction contained 2 bases not matched to a gene. The CDR3 region is CASGDGTGGVQNTLYF. The CDR3 bases that were read are TGTGCCAGCGGTGATGGGACTGGGGGGGTGCAAAACACCTTGTAC.

This clone was seen a few times. Gene labels here are mouse ones. The CDR3 end is not reached by the read, which stops 1 residue before it; the germline J gene fills it in. V gene TRBV19 combines with J gene TRBJ2-7; the D is unclear. The V gene lost 2 bases and the J gene lost 3 bases, with 6 bases spanning the gap. The length of the CDR3 is 12 residues. Germline CDR1 FNHDT, CDR2 SITEND (reference sequence). CDR3 DNA, as far as it was read: TGTGCCAGCAGTATCCCTGACTATGAACAGTAC. Translating gives CASSIPDYEQY. The whole CDR3 is CASSIPDYEQYF.

As for this clone: Genes and germline are mouse. The read stops 1 residue short of the end of the CDR3; the missing end is completed from the germline J gene. V usage is TRBV1 and J usage is TRBJ1-4; 8 bases line up with TRBD1. The CDR3 runs to 14 residues. With V trimmed by 4 bases and J by 3 bases, 1 base remained unmatched. The germline V gene has CDR1 NSQYPW and CDR2 LRSPGD (reference sequence). The CDR3 here is CTCSVQGANERLFF. The covered CDR3 bases are TGCACCTGCAGTGTACAGGGGGCCAACGAAAGATTATTT. Looking up the rest from reference TRBV1 and TRBJ1-4 gives the full variable domain: VTLLEQNPRWRLVPRGQAVNLRCILKNSQYPWMSWYQQDLQKQLQWLFTLRSPGDKEVKSLPGADYLATRVTDTELRLQVANMSQGRTLYCTCSVQGANERLFFGHGTKLSVL.

Points on this clone: Gene names follow the mouse nomenclature. Coverage ceases 1 residue before the CDR3 finishes, and the germline J gene fills in the end. The V and J genes are TRBV13-2 and TRBJ1-3; D call uncertain. Germline CDR1 is NNHNN and CDR2 is SYGAGS (reference sequence). This CDR3 spans 13 amino acids. V lost 0 bases to trimming and J lost 4 bases, with 5 bases between them. CDR3 amino acids: CASGDASGNTLYF. CDR3 bases read: TGTGCCAGCGGTGATGCTTCAGGAAATACGCTCTAT.

Remarks on this clone: Any gene name here is a mouse gene name. The sequence runs out 1 residue before the end of the CDR3; the remainder is reconstructed from the germline J gene. Other DNA variants within this sample encode the same CDR3. The rearrangement links TRBV2 to TRBJ2-7; 10 positions agree with TRBD2. Germline CDR1 is LGHNA and CDR2 is YSYQKL. V lost 4 bases, J lost 4 bases, and 7 bases stayed unmatched. The CDR3 is 15 amino acids. The sequenced CDR3 bases are TGTGCCAGCAGCCCCTGGACTGGGGGCTCTTATGAACAGTAC. Amino acids: CASSPWTGGSYEQY. The whole CDR3 protein reads CASSPWTGGSYEQYF.

About this clone: The gene names given are mouse names. The sequence runs out 1 residue before the end of the CDR3; the remainder is reconstructed from the germline J gene. V and J are TRBV4 and TRBJ2-7; 8 bases are shared with TRBD1. V shed 7 bases and J 0 bases; nucleotides not matched to a gene: 5. Germline values: CDR1 LGHDT, CDR2 YNNKQL (reference sequence). The CDR3 loop spans 14 amino acids. CDR3 in amino acids: CASNRDRSSYEQYF. CDR3 bases read: TGTGCCAGCAACCGGGACAGGAGCTCCTATGAACAGTAC.

For this clone: Any gene name here is a mouse gene name. The read finishes 1 residue shy of the CDR3 end, and the germline J gene is used to complete it. This same CDR3 is encoded by further DNA sequences in the sample. J is TRBJ2-7 and V is TRBV20; TRBD1 matches at 8 bases. The CDR3 loop spans 12 amino acids. Germline assignment: CDR1 GFQATS and CDR2 STVNSAI. Unmatched junction bases numbered 0, after V lost 1 base and J lost 4 bases. The part of the CDR3 DNA that was read is TGTGGTGCTAGGGGACAGGGGTATGAACAGTAC. Protein product: CGARGQGYEQY. The complete CDR3 reads CGARGQGYEQYF.

A word on this clone: All gene names here are mouse names. With the read ending 1 residue before the CDR3 end, the germline J gene is used to fill in that end. V and J are TRBV13-1 and TRBJ2-4; D gene unclear. Germline V lookup: CDR1 NSHNY, CDR2 SYGAGN. The V and J ends lost 0 bases and 1 base respectively, with 12 bases between them. CDR3 length: 16 residues. The CDR3 here is CASSDAARQGQNTLYF. The CDR3 bases that were read are TGTGCCAGCAGTGATGCGGCCCGCCAGGGTCAAAACACCTTGTAC.

To note about this clone: Genes and germline are mouse. Sequencing ends 1 residue short of the CDR3 end; the germline J gene provides the rest. The genes are TRBV4 and TRBJ1-1, with TRBD1 as a possible D gene (6 bases). The V and J ends lost 4 bases and 0 bases respectively, with 6 bases between them. There are 13 residues in the CDR3. Germline values: CDR1 LGHDT, CDR2 YNNKQL (reference sequence). The covered CDR3 bases are TGTGCCAGCAGCTGGACAGCAAACACAGAAGTCTTC. It specifies CASSWTANTEVF. The CDR3 in full is CASSWTANTEVFF.

A note on this clone: Gene and germline names: mouse. The CDR3 end falls 1 residue outside the read, so it is completed with the germline J gene. The chain links TRBV13-1 to TRBJ1-6; possible D gene TRBD1, 6 bases. TRBJ1-6 belongs to the ORF category, with a function that is uncertain. The length of the CDR3 is 14 residues. Trimming cost V 0 bases and J 6 bases, with 7 bases left between them. The germline CDR1 and CDR2 sequences are NSHNY and SYGAGN. CDR3 loop: CASSDARGNSPLYF. The DNA read from the CDR3 is TGTGCCAGCAGTGATGCCAGGGGTAATTCGCCCCTCTAC.

As to this clone: Mouse gene names apply. The read terminates 1 residue before the CDR3 end, so the remaining end is supplied by the germline J gene. The genes are TRBV19 and TRBJ2-5; no clear D. The CDR3 runs 15 residues. Trimming removed 6 bases at V and 0 bases at J, with 14 bases between. The germline CDR1 and CDR2 sequences are FNHDT and SITEND (reference sequence). The part of the CDR3 DNA that was read is TGTGCCAGCAAGAACCCTAGGGTTAACCAAGACACCCAGTAC. It yields the protein CASKNPRVNQDTQY. The whole CDR3 sequence reads CASKNPRVNQDTQYF.

For this clone: Mouse gene names and germline throughout. The sequence runs out 1 residue before the end of the CDR3; the remainder is reconstructed from the germline J gene. The chain combines TRBV4 with TRBJ1-2; D is unclear. With 4 bases removed from V and 1 base from J, the gap between germline ends came to 7 bases. Germline V gives CDR1 LGHDT, CDR2 YNNKQL (reference sequence). The CDR3 covers 13 residues. The CDR3 spells CASSSNKNSDYTF. The DNA read from the CDR3 is TGTGCCAGCAGCTCCAACAAAAACTCCGACTACACC.

Notes on this clone: Mouse names are used for the genes. The CDR3 is cut off 1 residue early in the read; its end comes from the germline J gene. V usage is TRBV13-2 and J usage is TRBJ1-3; TRBD1 might be the D (6 bases). Trimming shortened V by 5 bases and J by 1 base, and 10 bases separated the two germline ends. Germline CDR1 NNHNN, CDR2 SYGAGS (reference sequence). This CDR3 comprises 14 residues. The DNA read from the CDR3 is TGTGCCAGCGGGGAGGGGGGATCTGGAAATACGCTCTAT. Its protein is CASGEGGSGNTLY. The whole CDR3 sequence reads CASGEGGSGNTLYF.

This clone occurred a few times. Gene and germline names: mouse. The read is 1 residue too short to cover the CDR3 end, so that end is filled in from the germline J gene. The chain uses TRBV2 and TRBJ2-7; no clear D gene. This CDR3 comprises 10 residues. Germline V gene sequence: CDR1 LGHNA, CDR2 YSYQKL. Between the trimmed V and J ends, which lost 0 bases and 6 bases, there was a span of 0 bases. The CDR3 loop reads CASSQDEQYF. The sequenced CDR3 bases are TGTGCCAGCAGCCAAGATGAACAGTAC.

This clone was observed a single time. The gene symbols are mouse symbols. The read is 1 residue too short to cover the CDR3 end, so that end is filled in from the germline J gene. The V and J genes are TRBV1 and TRBJ2-5, with 7 nucleotides matching TRBD1. Germline V gives CDR1 NSQYPW, CDR2 LRSPGD (reference sequence). The CDR3 has 13 amino acids. V dropped 5 bases and J dropped 3; count of bases not matched to a gene: 2. Partial CDR3 DNA: TGCACCTGCAGTACCAGGGGGCAAGACACCCAGTAC. It is translated as CTCSTRGQDTQY. The full CDR3 protein reads CTCSTRGQDTQYF.

With respect to this clone: These gene names are mouse names. The CDR3 end falls 1 residue outside the read, so it is completed with the germline J gene. V gene TRBV1 combines with J gene TRBJ2-7, with D possibly matching TRBD1 (5 bases). The CDR3 length is 14 residues. With 3 bases removed from V and 3 bases from J, the gap between germline ends came to 12 bases. Per germline, CDR1 NSQYPW and CDR2 LRSPGD (reference sequence). CDR3 DNA, as far as it was read: TGCACCTGCAGTGCCCCGGGGAGGGGCTATGAACAGTAC. Amino acid sequence: CTCSAPGRGYEQY. The whole CDR3 reads CTCSAPGRGYEQYF.

With respect to this clone: Gene names are the mouse ones. The read terminates 1 residue before the CDR3 end, so the remaining end is supplied by the germline J gene. V is TRBV13-2 and J is TRBJ2-3, with 8 bases fitting TRBD2. The germline gives CDR1 NNHNN, CDR2 SYGAGS (reference sequence). The junction had 3 bases not matched to a gene; V was cut back by 3 bases and J by 0 bases. The CDR3 totals 15 residues. CDR3 DNA (partial): TGTGCCAGCGGTGGGACTGGGTATAGTGCAGAAACGCTGTAT. Protein: CASGGTGYSAETLY. The whole CDR3 protein reads CASGGTGYSAETLYF.

For this clone: Mouse gene names and germline throughout. The CDR3 end is not reached by the read, which stops 1 residue before it; the germline J gene fills it in. This chain connects TRBV29 to TRBJ2-2, with a tentative D call TRBD1 (6 bases). Trimming cost V 4 bases and J 0 bases, with 9 bases left between them. CDR3 length: 15 amino acids. CDR1 is MSHET, CDR2 SYDVDS, per germline. CDR3 sequence: CASSSGQANTGQLYF. CDR3 DNA, as far as it was read: TGTGCTAGCAGTTCGGGACAAGCAAACACCGGGCAGCTCTAC.

Comment on this clone: The gene names given are mouse names. The CDR3 end falls 1 residue outside the read, so it is completed with the germline J gene. This chain uses TRBV30 with TRBJ2-4; D might be TRBD1 (6 bases). Germline V gene lookup returns CDR1 SQVVS and CDR2 ANEGSEA. This CDR3 spans 15 amino acids. The V and J ends lost 0 bases and 2 bases respectively, with 12 bases between them. CDR3 bases read: TGTAGTTCTAGAGATTCGGGACAAAATCAAAACACCTTGTAC. Protein: CSSRDSGQNQNTLY. The full CDR3 reads CSSRDSGQNQNTLYF.

This clone has a single count. The gene names given are mouse names. The read falls 1 residue short of the CDR3 end, and the missing part is taken from the germline J gene. This chain links TRBV31 with TRBJ2-5; TRBD2 agrees at 12 bases. This CDR3 is 15 amino acids long. Germline CDR1 is GKSSPN and CDR2 is SITVG. V lost 0 bases and J lost 6; bases outside the gene matches: 4. The part of the CDR3 DNA that was read is TGTGCCTGGAGTCTAGGGACTGGGGGGCAGGACACCCAGTAC. This codes for CAWSLGTGGQDTQY. The whole CDR3 sequence is CAWSLGTGGQDTQYF.

Of note for this clone: Germline and genes: mouse. The CDR3 extends 1 residue past the end of the read, so its final part is completed from the germline J gene. This rearrangement joins TRBV19 to TRBJ2-5; 7 bases line up with TRBD1. Germline CDR1 and CDR2: FNHDT and SITEND (reference sequence). Trimming cost V 1 base and J 5 bases; bases outside gene matches: 1. This CDR3 has 13 residues. CDR3 DNA, as far as it was read: TGTGCCAGCAGTATAAGACAGGGAGACACCCAGTAC. Translation: CASSIRQGDTQY. The full CDR3 sequence reads CASSIRQGDTQYF.

Comment on this clone: Gene names follow the mouse nomenclature. The CDR3 sequence is CASSTTGASQNTLYF. CDR3 DNA, as far as it was read: TGTGCCAGCAGTACGACTGGGGCTAGTCAAAACACCTTGTAC. The chain recombines TRBV19 with TRBJ2-4; 8 bases agree with TRBD2. The CDR3 end is not reached by the read, which stops 1 residue before it; the germline J gene fills it in. The CDR3 has 15 residues. Trimming at V came to 3 bases and at J to 0 bases, leaving 3 bases not matched to a gene. The V gene's germline CDR1 is FNHDT and CDR2 SITEND (reference sequence). Complete variable domain (other parts from reference TRBV19 and TRBJ2-4): GGIITQTPKFLIGQEGQKLTLKCQQNFNHDTMYWYRQDSGKGLRLIYYSITENDLQKGDLSEGYDASREKKSSFSLTVTSAQKNEMAVFLCASSTTGASQNTLYFGAGTRLSVL.

Comment on this clone: Mouse gene names and germline throughout. With the read ending 1 residue before the CDR3 end, the germline J gene is used to fill in that end. The chain is built from TRBV13-3 and TRBJ2-2; 9 bases are shared with TRBD1. The CDR3 totals 16 residues. In germline, CDR1 is NNHDY, CDR2 SYVADS. V gave up 0 bases and J gave up 4 bases; unmatched junction bases: 4. The CDR3 loop reads CASSDGDREGTGQLYF. The DNA read from the CDR3 is TGTGCCAGCAGTGATGGGGACAGGGAGGGCACCGGGCAGCTCTAC.

Comments on this clone: The genes and germline here are from mouse. The CDR3 end lies 1 residue beyond the end of the read and is filled in from the germline J gene. The chain combines TRBV13-2 with TRBJ1-5; no clear D gene. The V end was cut by 0 bases, the J end by 6 bases, with 1 base between. The CDR3 has 11 residues. Germline V gives CDR1 NNHNN, CDR2 SYGAGS (reference sequence). This CDR3 reads CASGDGQAPLF. The CDR3 DNA, read in part, is TGTGCCAGCGGTGATGGCCAGGCTCCGCTT.

In the case of this clone: Gene labels here are mouse ones. The DNA ends 1 residue before the CDR3 does, and the rest of the CDR3 is filled in from the germline J gene. V is TRBV5 and J is TRBJ1-4, with D possibly TRBD1 on 5 matching bases. This CDR3 comprises 14 residues. Deletions cut 1 base from V and 8 bases from J, with 11 bases between. Germline V lookup: CDR1 LGHNA, CDR2 YNLKQL (reference sequence). The CDR3 DNA, read in part, is TGTGCCAGCAGCCAAGTGGGGGTGGGAGAAAGATTATTT. The encoded protein is CASSQVGVGERLF. The whole CDR3 reads CASSQVGVGERLFF.

In this sample, this clone turned up a few times. The listed genes are named as in mouse. The CDR3 end falls 1 residue outside the read, so it is completed with the germline J gene. The chain carries TRBV19 and TRBJ1-2; a possible D gene is TRBD1 (5 bases). The ends were cut back, 2 bases at V and 0 bases at J, with 8 bases in the middle. There are 14 residues in the CDR3. CDR1 and CDR2 from the germline V gene are FNHDT and SITEND (reference sequence). CDR3 sequence: CASSMGGANSDYTF. The DNA read from the CDR3 is TGTGCCAGCAGTATGGGGGGTGCAAACTCCGACTACACC.